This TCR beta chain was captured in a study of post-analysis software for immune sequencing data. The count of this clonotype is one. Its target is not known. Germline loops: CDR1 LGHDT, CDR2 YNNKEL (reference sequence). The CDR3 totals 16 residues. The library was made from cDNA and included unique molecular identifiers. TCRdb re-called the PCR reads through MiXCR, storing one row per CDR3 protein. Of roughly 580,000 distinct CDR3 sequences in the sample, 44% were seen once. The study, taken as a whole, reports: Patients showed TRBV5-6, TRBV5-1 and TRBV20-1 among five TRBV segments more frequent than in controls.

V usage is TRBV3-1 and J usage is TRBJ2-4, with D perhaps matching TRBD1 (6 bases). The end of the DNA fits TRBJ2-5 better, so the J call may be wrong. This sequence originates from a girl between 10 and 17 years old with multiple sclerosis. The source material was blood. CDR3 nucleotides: TGTGCCAGCAGCCAAGATTCAACGGGACATCAAGAGACCCAGTACTTC. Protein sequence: CASSQDSTGHQETQYF.